The 25 T cell receptor beta chains below all came from one sample that was sequenced in a study of persistence of HIV-infected CD4 T cells. Sequencing used immunoSEQ version 4 in survey mode. Sequenced by immunoSEQ multiplex PCR; TCRdb stores in-frame clones only, minus some. The sample lists about 48,000 clones; 75% to 85% were seen once. These receptors are not linked to any known antigen. Lysates of CMV-infected fibroblasts at 9 to 10 ug/mL stimulated these cells. Sorted nonresponding memory CD4+ T cells were CD40L-negative, CD69-negative, CD45RO-high. Sample: CD4+ T cells sorted from PBMCs after approximately 20-hour stimulation, taken from a patient who received antiretroviral therapy. These receptors came from an adult man with HIV who was CMV-seropositive.

This sequence joins TRBV19 and TRBJ1-1; the D gene is possibly TRBD1 (5 bases). From germline, CDR1 is LNHDA and CDR2 SQIVND (reference sequence). The V end lost 3 bases, the J end lost 3 bases, and 8 bases lay between the germline ends. The CDR3 is made up of 13 amino acids. CDR3 bases: TGTGCCAGTAGTATCAGGGTTTACACTGAAGCTTTCTTT. It translates to CASSIRVYTEAFF.

The chain has TRBV5-8 and TRBJ2-1, with D unresolved. The CDR3 has 14 amino acids. Germline lookup yields CDR1 SGHTS and CDR2 YDEGEE. Trimming pared 2 bases from V and 7 bases from J, leaving 13 bases between. The CDR3 sequence: CASSFSELGNEQFF. The CDR3 nucleotides are TGTGCCAGCAGCTTTTCGGAGTTGGGGAATGAGCAGTTCTTC.

The chain uses TRBV3-1 (or the pseudogene TRBV3-2) and TRBJ1-1, with D perhaps TRBD1 (5 bases). Looked up from germline, CDR1 is LGHDT and CDR2 is YNNKEL (reference sequence). The CDR3 is made up of 13 amino acids. V lost 4 bases and J lost 11, with 17 bases in between. The chain's CDR3 is CASSLLQDGEAFF. CDR3 nucleotides: TGTGCCAGCAGCCTATTACAGGATGGGGAGGCTTTCTTT.

The chain uses TRBV3-1 (or the pseudogene TRBV3-2) and TRBJ1-6, with D unresolved. The CDR3 extends over 13 amino acids. Germline assignment: CDR1 LGHDT and CDR2 YNNKEL (reference sequence). V was shortened by 2 bases and J by 10 bases, with 9 bases between the two germline ends. The CDR3 nucleotides read TGTGCCAGCAGCCAAAGGTTCAAATCACCCCTCCACTTT. It is translated as CASSQRFKSPLHF.

This clone was seen just once. The CDR3 DNA reads TGTGCCAGCAGCCCCTCTCCGGGACCCCCGGAGTTCTTC. This codes for CASSPSPGPPEFF. The V gene is TRBV3-1 (or the pseudogene TRBV3-2), the J gene TRBJ2-1, with D perhaps matching TRBD1 or TRBD2 (5 bases each). Germline CDR1 is LGHDT and CDR2 is YNNKEL (reference sequence). Trimming stripped 4 bases from V and 14 bases from J, with 18 bases between. The CDR3 contains 13 residues.

The chain employs TRBV30 and TRBJ2-7; D gene ambiguous. CDR3 size: 13 residues. CDR1 is GTSNPN and CDR2 is SVGIG in the germline V gene (reference sequence). V lost 3 bases and J lost 6, with 15 bases in between. The CDR3 DNA is TGTGCCTGGAGGTTTGGGGAAGGCTCCGAGCAGTACTTC. It is translated as CAWRFGEGSEQYF.

The gene calls are TRBV11-2 and TRBJ2-1; D is ambiguous. Germline V gives CDR1 SGHAT, CDR2 FQNNGV. V gave up 2 bases and J gave up 6 bases, with 14 bases separating them. This CDR3 is 15 amino acids long. The CDR3 DNA follows: TGTGCCAGCAGCTTACAGGTCATACGGTCCAATGAGCAGTTCTTC. Translation gives CASSLQVIRSNEQFF.

The J gene is TRBJ1-1, the V gene TRBV27; TRBD1 agrees at 9 bases. Germline values: CDR1 MNHEY, CDR2 SMNVEV (reference sequence). This CDR3 contains 14 residues. V gave up 5 bases and J gave up 7 bases; unmatched junction bases: 8. The CDR3 DNA sequence: TGTGCCAGCAGTCCACTAGACAGGGGGTTTGAAGCTTTCTTT. Its protein product is CASSPLDRGFEAFF.

J is TRBJ1-1 and V is TRBV5-6; TRBD1 agrees at 8 bases. There are 12 residues in the CDR3. Germline CDR1 SGHDT, CDR2 YYEEEE. Losses at the gene ends were 4 bases for V and 11 bases for J; bases not matched to a gene: 7. The DNA for the CDR3 is TGTGCCAGCAGCCCCTGGACAGGGTCTGCTTTCTTT. This gives the protein CASSPWTGSAFF.

The chain has TRBV19 and TRBJ1-2; the D is unclear. The germline gives CDR1 LNHDA, CDR2 SQIVND (reference sequence). The CDR3 covers 17 residues. Between the trimmed V and J ends, which lost 0 bases and 4 bases, there was a span of 18 bases. The CDR3 DNA follows: TGTGCCAGTAGTATAGATCACTCGACGGGTCGGACCTATGGCTACACCTTC. It is translated as CASSIDHSTGRTYGYTF. The variable domain in full, with the rest retrieved from reference TRBV19 and TRBJ1-2, is DGGITQSPKYLFRKEGQNVTLSCEQNLNHDAMYWYRQDPGQGLRLIYYSQIVNDFQKGDIAEGYSVSREKKESFPLTVTSAQKNPTAFYLCASSIDHSTGRTYGYTFGSGTRLTVV.

The chain combines TRBV2 with TRBJ1-1; D is possibly TRBD1 (5 bases). The CDR3 length is 14 residues. CDR1 SNHLY and CDR2 FYNNEI come from the germline V gene. Trimming removed 5 bases from V and 0 bases from J, with 10 bases in between. The CDR3 region has the DNA TGTGCCAGCAGTCAAGACAGAATGAACACTGAAGCTTTCTTT. Translation gives CASSQDRMNTEAFF.

The chain uses TRBV27 and TRBJ1-1; the D is unclear. The ends were cut back, 5 bases at V and 7 bases at J, with 17 bases in the middle. Germline V gene sequence: CDR1 MNHEY, CDR2 SMNVEV (reference sequence). The CDR3 runs 14 residues. CDR3: CASSLLDRGSEAFF. The CDR3 DNA reads as TGTGCCAGCAGTCTTCTCGACCGGGGAAGTGAAGCTTTCTTT.

J is TRBJ1-5 and V is TRBV30; 7 positions match TRBD1. J gave up 4 bases and V 5 bases, and 11 bases lay outside the gene matches. The CDR3 sequence is 15 residues long. The germline V gene has CDR1 GTSNPN and CDR2 SVGIG (reference sequence). The CDR3 loop reads CAWVEDRFPNQPQHF. The CDR3 DNA is TGTGCCTGGGTCGAGGACAGGTTTCCTAATCAGCCCCAGCATTTT.

V gene TRBV19 combines with J gene TRBJ1-1; TRBD1 agrees at 7 bases. Germline CDR1 is LNHDA and CDR2 is SQIVND (reference sequence). This CDR3 has 15 residues. V shed 7 bases and J 2 bases; nucleotides not matched to a gene: 10. The CDR3 coding sequence is TGTGCCAGTAAACGGGCAGGGGGTATCAACACTGAAGCTTTCTTT. Amino acid sequence: CASKRAGGINTEAFF.

The gene calls are TRBV5-5 and TRBJ1-6; TRBD1 is a possible D gene (5 bases). The germline V and J ends were trimmed by 3 bases and 8 bases, with 15 bases remaining between them. CDR3 size: 15 residues. CDR1 and CDR2 (germline): SGHKS, YYEKEE (reference sequence). CDR3 bases: TGTGCCAGCAGCTCGGGGGTCCGGACTGATTCACCCCTCCACTTT. Encoded protein: CASSSGVRTDSPLHF.

This clone was seen just once. Sequence at one end of the junction differs from germline and may be a read error. The sample has other DNA sequences that encode this CDR3 too. The chain combines TRBV18 with TRBJ1-2, with 7 bases that match TRBD1. Germline assignment: CDR1 KGHSH and CDR2 LQKENI. The CDR3 has 14 amino acids. CDR3: CASSLRDSYYGYTF. As DNA, the CDR3 is TGTGCCAGTTCACTGAGGGACAGCTACTATGGCTACACCTTC.

V and J are TRBV14 and TRBJ1-2, with D possibly being TRBD1 (5 bases). The CDR3 spans 15 residues. The germline CDR1 and CDR2 sequences are SGHDN and FVKESK. Trimming stripped 4 bases from V and 3 bases from J, with 15 bases between. The CDR3 here is CASSPRVGRDYGYTF. Here the CDR3 DNA reads TGTGCCAGCAGCCCCCGCGTTGGCAGGGACTATGGCTACACCTTC.

The rearrangement uses TRBV19 and TRBJ2-6; D possibly corresponds to TRBD1 (6 bases). The CDR3 is made up of 15 amino acids. V lost 5 bases to trimming and J lost 2 bases, with 10 bases between them. From germline, CDR1 is LNHDA and CDR2 SQIVND (reference sequence). The CDR3 bases are TGTGCCAGTAGTGTTCAGGGGACTGGGGCCAACGTCCTGACTTTC. Translation: CASSVQGTGANVLTF.

V and J are TRBV19 and TRBJ2-3; a weak D match, TRBD2 (5 bases). The ends were cut back, 7 bases at V and 4 bases at J, with 9 bases in the middle. Germline CDR1 is LNHDA and CDR2 is SQIVND (reference sequence). The CDR3 totals 12 residues. This chain's CDR3 is CASILGADTQYF. CDR3 sequence (DNA): TGTGCCAGTATCTTGGGAGCAGATACGCAGTATTTT.

Only a few counts were recorded for this clone. The rearrangement links TRBV5-1 to TRBJ2-1; 10 bases match TRBD1. Germline lookup yields CDR1 SGHRS and CDR2 YFSETQ. The CDR3 spans 15 residues. J lost 5 bases, V lost 4 bases, and 6 bases had no gene match. CDR3 in DNA: TGCGCCAGCAGCGCCCGACAGGGGGCGGACAATGAGCAGTTCTTC. Amino acid sequence: CASSARQGADNEQFF.

V is TRBV5-5 and J is TRBJ1-2; the D is unclear. This CDR3 comprises 14 residues. The ends were cut back, 1 base at V and 4 bases at J, with 11 bases in the middle. Germline lookup yields CDR1 SGHKS and CDR2 YYEKEE (reference sequence). The CDR3 spells CASSLNLWTYGYTF. The CDR3 nucleotides are TGTGCCAGCAGCTTGAACCTCTGGACCTATGGCTACACCTTC. Full variable domain (missing parts from reference TRBV5-5 and TRBJ1-2): DAGVTQSPTHLIKTRGQQVTLRCSPISGHKSVSWYQQVLGQGPQFIFQYYEKEERGRGNFPDRFSARQFPNYSSELNVNALLLGDSALYLCASSLNLWTYGYTFGSGTRLTVV.

The J gene is TRBJ1-5, the V gene TRBV5-8; D remains unclear. CDR1 is SGHTS and CDR2 is YDEGEE in the germline V gene. Trimming removed 4 bases from V and 0 bases from J, with 11 bases in between. CDR3 length equals 15 residues. The CDR3 here is CASSAGVHSNQPQHF. CDR3 coding DNA: TGTGCCAGCAGCGCCGGGGTTCATAGCAATCAGCCCCAGCATTTT.

The V and J genes are TRBV11-2 and TRBJ2-1; the match to TRBD2 covers 12 bases. Germline loops: CDR1 SGHAT, CDR2 FQNNGV. Unmatched junction bases numbered 10, after V lost 3 bases and J lost 4 bases. This CDR3 is built from 18 residues. CDR3 amino acids: CASSFLASGGARYNEQFF. The CDR3 DNA reads as TGTGCCAGCAGCTTCCTTGCTAGCGGGGGGGCGAGGTACAATGAGCAGTTCTTC.

V gene TRBV9 combines with J gene TRBJ2-5; D ambiguous. The CDR3 is made up of 11 amino acids. V lost 4 bases, J lost 3 bases, and 4 bases lay in between. Germline assignment: CDR1 SGDLS and CDR2 YYNGEE. The CDR3 region has the DNA TGTGCCAGCAGCAAAGAAGAGACCCAGTACTTC. It codes for CASSKEETQYF.

In its sample, this clone was seen once. The rearrangement links TRBV5-1 to TRBJ2-1, with D perhaps TRBD2 (6 bases). The CDR3 extends over 16 amino acids. Trimming removed 0 bases from V and 1 base from J, with 11 bases in between. CDR1 is SGHRS and CDR2 is YFSETQ in the germline V gene. The DNA for the CDR3 is TGCGCCAGCAGCTTGGGTGGGGGGTTGTCCTACAATGAGCAGTTCTTC. It yields the protein CASSLGGGLSYNEQFF. Filled out from reference TRBV5-1 and TRBJ2-1, the complete variable domain reads KAGVTQTPRYLIKTRGQQVTLSCSPISGHRSVSWYQQTPGQGLQFLFEYFSETQRNKGNFPGRFSGRQFSNSRSEMNVSTLELGDSALYLCASSLGGGLSYNEQFFGPGTRLTVL.